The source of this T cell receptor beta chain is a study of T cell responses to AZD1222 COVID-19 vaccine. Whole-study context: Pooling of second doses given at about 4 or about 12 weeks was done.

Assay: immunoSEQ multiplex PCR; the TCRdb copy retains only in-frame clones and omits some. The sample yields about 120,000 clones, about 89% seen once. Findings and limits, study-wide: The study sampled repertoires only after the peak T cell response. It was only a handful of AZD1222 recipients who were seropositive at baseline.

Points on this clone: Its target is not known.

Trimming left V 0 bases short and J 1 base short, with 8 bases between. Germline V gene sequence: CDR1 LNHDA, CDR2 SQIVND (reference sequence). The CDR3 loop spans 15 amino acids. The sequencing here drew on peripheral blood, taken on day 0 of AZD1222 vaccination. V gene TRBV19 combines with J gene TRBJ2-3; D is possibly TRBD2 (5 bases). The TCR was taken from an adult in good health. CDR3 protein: CASSIDGGRTDTQYF. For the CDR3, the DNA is TGTGCCAGTAGTATAGATGGCGGGCGCACAGATACGCAGTATTTT.